This T cell receptor beta chain originates from a study of identical twins (dated by TCRdb to the mid-2010s). Context from the whole study: The study deep-sequenced TCR alpha and beta repertoires from monozygotic twins, unrelated adults of various ages and cord blood to test whether fetal clonotypes persist. Replicate twin experiments were performed at different times using different library preparation protocols to rule out contamination.

General study outcomes and caveats: Out-of-frame TCR alpha sharing in monozygotic twins was systematically underestimated by recombination models, whereas sharing between unrelated individuals was in agreement with the recombination models. Invariant T cells such as MAIT and iNKT could partly confound zero-insertion analyses, although diverse VJ usage argued against such confounding for most clonotypes. Compared with coincidental sharing between unrelated individuals, an excess of low generation-probability sequences was observed among out-of-frame TCR alpha sequences shared between twins. Fewer insertions were carried by abundant cord blood beta clonotypes; a weaker similar trend was observed in young adult naive repertoires, while no such trend was observed in memory repertoires. Because the same donors could not be followed over many years, the conclusions relied on cross-sectional statistical analysis. In beta out-of-frame sequences, excess twin sharing was weaker, because having fewer shared sequences lowered the signal-to-noise ratio.

Concerning this clonotype itself: This receptor's antigen is unknown. Qualities for individual bases were not recorded, and no much larger clone is one base off.

The CDR3 contains 16 residues, cysteine and phenylalanine counted. Only CDR3 DNA remains: 48 bases, in frame from the first base. The V end gives up 0 bases and the J end 3 bases, leaving 1 base in the junction not matched to a gene. The germline V gene sets CDR1 to SGHTA and CDR2 to FQGNSA. The protocol used for the library was 5' RACE. The data were produced on an Illumina HiSeq 2000. A universal primer binding site was introduced by template switching, and a unique molecular identifier was present in the final cDNA, enabling accurate counting of TCR cDNA molecules. Specific primers in the conserved constant-segment region were used to synthesize first-strand cDNA for TCR alpha and beta chains. Each cDNA library was double barcoded, with a SMART-Mk sample barcode plus Illumina barcodes, to control for contamination. Two successive PCR steps introduced TruSeq adapter sequences along with Illumina sample barcodes. The Illumina HiSeq platform was used with custom primers to sequence TCR alpha and beta cDNA libraries. The paper's data handling went like this. MiGEC was used to process raw reads and extract unique molecular identifiers, and MiXCR was used to find CDR3 positions. Recombination models were inferred per individual with the repgenHMM and IGoR tools using an EM algorithm. Shared clonotypes were analyzed with the tcR package in R, and sharing was normalized by the product of cloneset sizes. Out-of-frame nonproductive sequences were analyzed to study raw recombination free of thymic and clonal selection effects. The raw public reads went through TCRdb reprocessing: fastp at Q25, MiXCR clone calling, in-frame beta chains kept. All rows with the same CDR3 protein become a single entry with the most common DNA and genes. TCRdb's processing, not the authors', yielded these V and J calls. Within this sample are under 800,000 distinct CDR3 sequences, with 20% to 25% of them counted one time only. The ten largest clones represent 4.3% of the sample.

Every donor in the study was a healthy Caucasian. Three pairs of female monozygotic twins, all aged roughly 18 to 29 years, made up the twin cohort. The RNA used for TCR libraries was isolated from peripheral blood mononuclear cells. This sample was also put to use in a study of T cells expressing NK-cell markers. As that second study puts it: TCR beta-chain repertoires were profiled in sorted CD3+CD56+NKG2C+, CD3+CD56+NKG2C- and CD3+CD56-NKG2C+ T-cell subsets from about 8 donors. Among the eight sequenced donors, only one was HCMV-seronegative, while the other seven were HCMV-seropositive. To restrict sorting to alphabetaTCR-expressing T cells, an anti-gammadeltaTCR antibody was added in several experiments. In roughly six donors, the dominant CD3+CD56+NKG2C+ clonotypes were among the top 10 CD8+ clonotypes and accounted for about 1.0-7.0% of CD8+ T cells. Those dominant clonotypes were again the most abundant among CD3+CD56-NKG2C+ cells in a handful of donors, at roughly 25-65%. Whether the expanded NKG2C-expressing T cell clones were specific for HCMV antigens was left unclear. Randomly selected healthy volunteers, three men and five women, were used as the eight sequenced donors. A commercial ELISA kit detecting HCMV-specific IgG in serum was used to determine HCMV serostatus. Bulk peripheral blood T-cell repertoires were additionally sequenced from unsorted PBMC for roughly six donors. Reads were demultiplexed and grouped by UMI with MIGEC, and clonotypes were assembled and quantified with MiTCR. To exclude erroneous sequences, any TCR cDNA sequence not supported by at least two reads was discarded. The tcR package was used for downstream repertoire analysis, and clonotypes were matched across fractions by CDR3 nucleotide sequence plus V segment. VDJmatch was used to annotate antigen specificity against VDJdb, with one amino acid substitution in CDR3 permitted.

This TCR was recovered from a woman in her late teens or twenties in good health. The V and J genes are TRBV7-2 and TRBJ2-2; TRBD1 matches 10 bases in the middle. The source material was PBMCs. The CDR3 reads CASSLAGQGYTGELFF. The DNA sequence is TGTGCCAGCAGCTTAGCGGGACAGGGGTACACCGGGGAGCTGTTTTTT.